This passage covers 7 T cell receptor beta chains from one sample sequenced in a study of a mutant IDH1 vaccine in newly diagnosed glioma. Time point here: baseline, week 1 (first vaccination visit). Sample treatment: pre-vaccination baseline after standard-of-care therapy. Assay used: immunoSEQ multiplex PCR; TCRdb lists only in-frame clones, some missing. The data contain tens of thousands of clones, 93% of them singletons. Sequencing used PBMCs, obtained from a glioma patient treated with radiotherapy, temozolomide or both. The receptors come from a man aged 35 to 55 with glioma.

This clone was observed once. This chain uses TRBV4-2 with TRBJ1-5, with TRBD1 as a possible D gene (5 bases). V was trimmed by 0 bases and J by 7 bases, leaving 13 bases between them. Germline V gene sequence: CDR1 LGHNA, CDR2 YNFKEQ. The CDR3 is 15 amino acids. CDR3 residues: CASSQDLGVGQPQHF. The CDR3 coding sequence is TGTGCCAGCAGCCAAGATTTAGGGGTTGGGCAGCCCCAGCATTTT.

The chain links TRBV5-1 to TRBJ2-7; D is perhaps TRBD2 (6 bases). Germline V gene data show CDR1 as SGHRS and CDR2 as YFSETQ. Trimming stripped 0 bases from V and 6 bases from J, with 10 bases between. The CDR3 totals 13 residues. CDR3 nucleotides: TGCGCCAGCAGCTTGGGAGACGGGGGCGAGCAGTACTTC. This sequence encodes CASSLGDGGEQYF.

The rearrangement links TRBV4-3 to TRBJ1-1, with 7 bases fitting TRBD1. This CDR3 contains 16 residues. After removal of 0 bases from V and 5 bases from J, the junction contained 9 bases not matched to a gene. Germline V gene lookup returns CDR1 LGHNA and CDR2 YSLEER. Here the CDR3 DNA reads TGCGCCAGCAGCCAAGATCGGGGAGGGGGCAGTACTGAAGCTTTCTTT. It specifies CASSQDRGGGSTEAFF.

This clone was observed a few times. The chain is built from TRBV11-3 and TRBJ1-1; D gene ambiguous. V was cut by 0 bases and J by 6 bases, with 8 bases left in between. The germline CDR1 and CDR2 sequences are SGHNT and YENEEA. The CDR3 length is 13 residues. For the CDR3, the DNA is TGTGCCAGCAGCTTAGAATTTGGGGCTGAAGCTTTCTTT. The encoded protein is CASSLEFGAEAFF.

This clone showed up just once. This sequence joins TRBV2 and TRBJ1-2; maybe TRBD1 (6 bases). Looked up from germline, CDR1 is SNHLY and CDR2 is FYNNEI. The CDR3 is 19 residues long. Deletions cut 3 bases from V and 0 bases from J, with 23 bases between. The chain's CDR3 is CASSDGTYPARDPNYGYTF. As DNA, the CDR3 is TGTGCCAGCAGTGACGGGACATATCCAGCCCGGGACCCTAACTATGGCTACACCTTC.

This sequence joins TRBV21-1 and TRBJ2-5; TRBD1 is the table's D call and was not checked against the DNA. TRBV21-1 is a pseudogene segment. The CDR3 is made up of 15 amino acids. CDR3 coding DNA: TGTGCCAGCAGCAAAGTGTGGACAGGGTCAAAGACCCAGTACTTC. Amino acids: CASSKVWTGSKTQYF.

CDR3 DNA: TGTGCCAGCAGCCCGGACAGGGACCACGGCTATGGCTACACCTTC. It encodes CASSPDRDHGYGYTF. The V and J genes are TRBV6-5 and TRBJ1-2, with 8 bases aligning to TRBD1. V was pared by 6 bases and J by 4 bases, with 10 bases of the junction left unmatched. The V gene's germline CDR1 is MNHEY and CDR2 SVGAGI. This CDR3 has 15 residues.